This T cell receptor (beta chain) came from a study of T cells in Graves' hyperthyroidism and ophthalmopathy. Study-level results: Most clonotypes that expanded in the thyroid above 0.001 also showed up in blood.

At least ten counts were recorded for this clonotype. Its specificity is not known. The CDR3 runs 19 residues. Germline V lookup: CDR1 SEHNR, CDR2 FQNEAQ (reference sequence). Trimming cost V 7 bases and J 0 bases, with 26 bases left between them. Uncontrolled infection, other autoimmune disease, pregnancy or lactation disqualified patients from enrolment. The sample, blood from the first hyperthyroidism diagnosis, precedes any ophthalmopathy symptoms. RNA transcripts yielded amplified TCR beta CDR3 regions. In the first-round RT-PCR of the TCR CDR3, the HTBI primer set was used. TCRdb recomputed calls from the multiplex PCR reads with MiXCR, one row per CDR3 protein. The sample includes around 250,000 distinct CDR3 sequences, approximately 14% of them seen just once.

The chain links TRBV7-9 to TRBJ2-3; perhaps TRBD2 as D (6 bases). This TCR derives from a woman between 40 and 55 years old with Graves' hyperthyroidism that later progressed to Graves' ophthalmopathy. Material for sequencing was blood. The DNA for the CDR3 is TGTGCCAGCACCTTCGGGAGTTCTAGTTATCGGCCTAGCACAGATACGCAGTATTTT. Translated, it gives CASTFGSSSYRPSTDTQYF.